The clone carrying this T cell receptor beta chain has a single count. Time point indicated: pretreatment peripheral blood. Profiled with immunoSEQ multiplex PCR; TCRdb holds only in-frame clones, not every one. This sample carries 70,000 to 85,000 clones, about nine tenths of them seen once, and the ten largest clones take over 4%. The data were taken from a study of PD-L1 blockade in urothelial cancer. Study details: At some point between 2013 and 2015, patients got going on atezolizumab, taking 1,200 mg intravenously every 3 weeks.

The germline V gene has CDR1 ENHRY and CDR2 SYGVKD. V dropped 6 bases and J dropped 0 bases, with 11 bases sitting between them. The CDR3 is 14 residues long. This rearrangement joins TRBV10-3 to TRBJ1-1; D perhaps matches TRBD1 (6 bases). This clonotype originated in a man aged 65 to 79 with urothelial cancer. The material sequenced was PBMCs, taken around atezolizumab (anti-PD-L1) treatment. The CDR3 DNA sequence: TGTGCCATCAGGGGAGAGGGGGTGAACACTGAAGCTTTCTTT. Its protein product is CAIRGEGVNTEAFF.